The 2 T cell receptor beta chains below come from one sample, sequenced in a study of T cell clones after liver transplantation. Repertoires were generated with immunoSEQ multiplex PCR, while TCRdb's copy carries only in-frame clones and drops some. The table includes about 45,000 clones, roughly 84% detected once. This specimen consisted of CD4+ T cells from blood, obtained 24 months after liver transplant. These receptors all come from a human patient who received a liver transplant. Some of the T cells might come from the graft donor.

The chain recombines TRBV6-5 with TRBJ2-2; perhaps TRBD1 as D (6 bases). The CDR3 runs to 13 residues. V lost 6 bases and J 4 bases, leaving 9 bases between the germline ends. Germline V CDR1 and CDR2: MNHEY, SVGAGI. The CDR3 region has the DNA TGTGCCAGCAGACAGGGTGTCACCGGGGAGCTGTTTTTT. The encoded protein is CASRQGVTGELFF.

Here the CDR3 reads CASSHEYEQYF. The DNA for the CDR3 is TGTGCCAGCAGCCATGAATACGAGCAGTACTTC. This chain links TRBV6-5 with TRBJ2-7, with D uncertain. The V gene lost 6 bases and the J gene lost 4 bases, with 7 bases spanning the gap. Per the germline V gene, CDR1 is MNHEY and CDR2 is SVGAGI. The CDR3 sequence is 11 residues long.